What follows are 11 T cell receptor beta chains derived from one specimen sequenced in a study of T cells expressing NK-cell markers. For each CDR3 protein, TCRdb gives one entry from its re-call of the 5' RACE reads, without DNA. The table lists about 150,000 distinct CDR3 sequences, with 37% in the top ten. The sequenced sample was blood T cells: a sorted CD56 or NKG2C T cell subset, CD4+ or CD8+ T cells, or bulk PBMC T cells (not recorded which). The receptors here all came from a woman between 45 and 65 years old in good health.

The chain employs TRBV6-5 and TRBJ2-5; the TRBD2 assignment by TCRdb is unverifiable without DNA. CDR1 is MNHEY, CDR2 SVGAGI, per germline. This CDR3 region has 15 residues. The CDR3 region is CASALGLAAQETQYF.

The chain links TRBV7-9 to TRBJ2-1; TCRdb reports TRBD2, a call that lacks DNA to check it against. Germline V gene lookup returns CDR1 SEHNR and CDR2 FQNEAQ (reference sequence). The CDR3 consists of 14 residues. Here the CDR3 reads CASAGTSGNNEQFF.

The gene calls are TRBV12-5 and TRBJ2-7; no DNA is available, so the TRBD1 call from TCRdb remains unchecked. Per the germline V gene, CDR1 is LGHNT and CDR2 is FRNRAP. CDR3 size: 14 residues. This chain's CDR3 is CASGPTGGTYEQYF. Looking up the rest from reference TRBV12-5 and TRBJ2-7 gives the full variable domain: DARVTQTPRHKVTEMGQEVTMRCQPILGHNTVFWYRQTMMQGLELLAYFRNRAPLDDSGMPKDRFSAEMPDATLATLKIQPSEPRDSAVYFCASGPTGGTYEQYFGPGTRLTVT.

The chain combines TRBV11-2 with TRBJ1-1; TCRdb returns TRBD1, unconfirmable since there is no DNA. Germline V gives CDR1 SGHAT, CDR2 FQNNGV. This CDR3 comprises 14 residues. CDR3 region: CASKMGALNTEAFF. The full variable domain, its missing parts supplied by reference TRBV11-2 and TRBJ1-1, is EAGVAQSPRYKIIEKRQSVAFWCNPISGHATLYWYQQILGQGPKLLIQFQNNGVVDDSQLPKDRFSAERLKGVDSTLKIQPAKLEDSAVYLCASKMGALNTEAFFGQGTRLTVV.

The CDR3 sequence: CASLGTGTTDNEQFF. This rearrangement joins TRBV2 to TRBJ2-1; without DNA, the TCRdb call of TRBD2 cannot be checked. CDR3 length equals 15 residues. Germline CDR1 and CDR2: SNHLY and FYNNEI.

The chain couples TRBV6-1 to TRBJ2-1; checking the TCRdb D call of TRBD2 is not possible without DNA. This CDR3 region has 15 residues. CDR1 and CDR2 (germline): MNHNS, SASEGT. The CDR3: CASSEWRGLYNEQFF.

The chain employs TRBV2 and TRBJ1-2; the TRBD1 assignment by TCRdb is unverifiable without DNA. The CDR3 runs 13 residues. Germline-derived CDR1 and CDR2 are SNHLY and FYNNEI. CDR3 amino acids: CASRDRGGYGYTF.

The gene calls are TRBV12-3 or TRBV12-4 and TRBJ1-1; TCRdb returns TRBD1, unconfirmable since there is no DNA. The CDR3 has 13 amino acids. Here the CDR3 reads CASSFLGGTEAFF.

The J gene is TRBJ2-3, the V gene TRBV5-1; TCRdb lists TRBD2, though no DNA is available to test this call. The CDR3 loop spans 15 amino acids. Germline values: CDR1 SGHRS, CDR2 YFSETQ. The CDR3 loop is CASSSAGTRGDTQYF. Full variable domain (outside the CDR3, taken from reference TRBV5-1 and TRBJ2-3): KAGVTQTPRYLIKTRGQQVTLSCSPISGHRSVSWYQQTPGQGLQFLFEYFSETQRNKGNFPGRFSGRQFSNSRSEMNVSTLELGDSALYLCASSSAGTRGDTQYFGPGTRLTVL.

The chain links TRBV24-1 to TRBJ1-2; the TRBD1 assignment by TCRdb is unverifiable without DNA. The germline gives CDR1 KGHDR, CDR2 SFDVKD. CDR3 size: 17 residues. CDR3: CATSAHPWRGPNYGYTF.

V gene TRBV5-5 combines with J gene TRBJ2-5. The germline CDR1 and CDR2 sequences are SGHKS and YYEKEE (reference sequence). This CDR3 has 14 residues. CDR3 in amino acids: CASSFGGFQETQYF.